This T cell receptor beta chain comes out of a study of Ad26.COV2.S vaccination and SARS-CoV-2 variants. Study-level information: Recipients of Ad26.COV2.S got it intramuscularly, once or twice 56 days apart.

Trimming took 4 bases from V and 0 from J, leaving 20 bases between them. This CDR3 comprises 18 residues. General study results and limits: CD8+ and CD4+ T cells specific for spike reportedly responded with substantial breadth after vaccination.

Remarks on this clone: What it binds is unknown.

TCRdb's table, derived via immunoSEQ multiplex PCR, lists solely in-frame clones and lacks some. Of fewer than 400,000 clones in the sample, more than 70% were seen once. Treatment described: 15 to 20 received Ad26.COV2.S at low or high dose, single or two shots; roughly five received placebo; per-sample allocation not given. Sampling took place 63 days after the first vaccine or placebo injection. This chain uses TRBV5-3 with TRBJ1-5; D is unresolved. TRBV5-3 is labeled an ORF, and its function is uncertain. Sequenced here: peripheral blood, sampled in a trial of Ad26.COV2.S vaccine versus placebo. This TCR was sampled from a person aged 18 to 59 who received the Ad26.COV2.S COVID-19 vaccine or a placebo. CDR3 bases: TGTGCCAGAAGCCCAATATCCCCCCCTCTATATAGCAATCAGCCCCAGCATTTT. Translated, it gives CARSPISPPLYSNQPQHF.